The 17 T cell receptor beta chains below were found in one sample sequenced in a study of high-grade serous ovarian cancer treatment subgroups (TCRdb year 2021). Library preparation used the immunoSEQ multiplex PCR assay. The source is immuneACCESS, and TCRdb retained only in-frame sequences with V and J called. Part of the clones is not carried over; for the studies checked, unresolved V genes explain less than half of this, and the remainder is unexplained. Across this sample there are more than 3,500 clones, with 60% to 80% seen only once. Clones ranked in the top ten supply 5.5% of the sample. Collection of tumor samples took place before definitive surgery or chemotherapy. The sample consisted of tumor tissue. The receptor set was obtained from a human donor with high-grade serous ovarian cancer.

The chain joins TRBV9 to TRBJ2-7; TRBD1 is a possible D gene (5 bases). Germline CDR1 SGDLS, CDR2 YYNGEE. The CDR3 extends over 17 amino acids. Deletions cut 0 bases from V and 0 bases from J, with 16 bases between. Here the CDR3 DNA reads TGTGCCAGCAGCGTAGAGAAGGCACGAAGGGGCTCCTACGAGCAGTACGTC. Its translation is CASSVEKARRGSYEQYV.

This clone has only a few counts. The J gene is TRBJ1-1, the V gene TRBV9; no definite D call. V gave up 4 bases and J gave up 1 base, with 8 bases separating them. CDR1 is SGDLS and CDR2 is YYNGEE in the germline V gene. This CDR3 comprises 13 residues. CDR3 DNA sequence: TGTGCCAGCAGCAAACAGCGGAACACTGAAGCTTTCTTT. As protein: CASSKQRNTEAFF.

This clone was observed once. This chain connects TRBV2 to TRBJ2-7, with 8 positions matching TRBD2. The CDR3 length is 14 residues. CDR1 and CDR2 (germline): SNHLY, FYNNEI. Germline trimming cut 3 bases from V and 5 bases from J; bases unmatched to any gene: 6. The DNA for the CDR3 is TGTGCCAGCAGTGAGGAACGGGGGGGCAACGAGCAGTACTTC. It specifies CASSEERGGNEQYF.

The V call is TRBV5-6, the J call TRBJ2-5; a weak D match, TRBD2 (6 bases). V lost 7 bases and J lost 2, with 12 bases in between. Germline CDR1 and CDR2: SGHDT and YYEEEE. CDR3 length: 13 amino acids. The CDR3 loop reads CASRDSLQETQYF. CDR3 sequence (DNA): TGTGCCAGCCGGGACTCGTTGCAAGAGACCCAGTACTTC.

The rearrangement uses TRBV6-4 and TRBJ2-3, with D unclear. The V end was cut by 11 bases, the J end by 2 bases, with 2 bases between. The CDR3 spans 9 residues. The germline V gene encodes CDR1 MRHNA and CDR2 SNTAGT. CDR3 in DNA: TGTGCCTCCACAGATACGCAGTATTTT. Its protein is CASTDTQYF.

This clone is a singleton in its sample. The chain recombines TRBV6-1 with TRBJ2-3; no clear D gene. The CDR3 covers 11 residues. The germline CDR1 and CDR2 sequences are MNHNS and SASEGT. The V end was cut by 5 bases, the J end by 4 bases, with 4 bases between. The CDR3 reads CASSYPDTQYF. The DNA for the CDR3 is TGTGCCAGCAGTTACCCAGATACGCAGTATTTT.

This clone was observed once. The chain links TRBV5-1 to TRBJ1-1; D is perhaps TRBD1 (6 bases). V lost 0 bases and J lost 0, with 18 bases in between. Germline lookup yields CDR1 SGHRS and CDR2 YFSETQ. The length of the CDR3 is 18 residues. DNA of the CDR3: TGCGCCAGCAGCTTGGAGGTCAGGGGTCGGGGTATGAACACTGAAGCTTTCTTT. Its translation: CASSLEVRGRGMNTEAFF. The whole variable domain, filled in from reference TRBV5-1 and TRBJ1-1, reads KAGVTQTPRYLIKTRGQQVTLSCSPISGHRSVSWYQQTPGQGLQFLFEYFSETQRNKGNFPGRFSGRQFSNSRSEMNVSTLELGDSALYLCASSLEVRGRGMNTEAFFGQGTRLTVV.

This clone was counted a few times. The chain has TRBV7-8 and TRBJ2-7; D is perhaps TRBD2 (6 bases). Germline V lookup: CDR1 SGHVS, CDR2 FQNEAQ. Trimming stripped 5 bases from V and 3 bases from J, with 14 bases between. The CDR3 spans 14 residues. The CDR3 spells CASSLNGGIYEQYF. The CDR3 nucleotides read TGTGCCAGCAGCCTAAATGGGGGGATCTACGAGCAGTACTTC.

The rearrangement uses TRBV10-1 and TRBJ1-1; perhaps TRBD1 as D (6 bases). CDR1 and CDR2 from the germline V gene are WNHNN and SYGVQD (reference sequence). Trimming took 4 bases from V and 9 from J, leaving 15 bases between them. This CDR3 region has 13 residues. The CDR3, as DNA: TGCGCCAGCAGTGTGAAAGGGGGGAGGAAAGCTTTCTTT. Translated, it gives CASSVKGGRKAFF.

V is TRBV29-1 and J is TRBJ2-2, with 8 nucleotides matching TRBD2. The junction had 5 bases not matched to a gene; V was cut back by 5 bases and J by 6 bases. This CDR3 comprises 13 residues. Looked up from germline, CDR1 is SQVTM and CDR2 is ANQGSEA. CDR3 nucleotide sequence: TGCAGCGTTCAGAGGACTAGCTCCGGGGAGCTGTTTTTT. Its protein is CSVQRTSSGELFF.

V is TRBV7-6 and J is TRBJ2-3, with 10 bases fitting TRBD2. V shed 1 base and J 2 bases; nucleotides not matched to a gene: 3. CDR3 length equals 16 residues. Germline CDR1 reads SGHVS; CDR2 reads FNYEAQ. The CDR3 here is CASSLGAGGPTDTQYF. The CDR3, as DNA: TGTGCCAGCAGCTTAGGAGCGGGAGGGCCCACAGATACGCAGTATTTT.

The V call is TRBV7-8, the J call TRBJ2-1, with D unresolved. CDR3 length: 17 residues. CDR1 and CDR2 (germline): SGHVS, FQNEAQ. V shed 5 bases and J shed 0 bases, with 17 bases lying between them. The CDR3 DNA reads TGTGCCAGCAGCCTGGTCGGGTCAACCAGCTCCTACAATGAGCAGTTCTTC. Amino acid sequence: CASSLVGSTSSYNEQFF.

The CDR3 sequence is CASSVGQAYEQYF. The CDR3 DNA reads TGTGCCAGCAGTGTGGGTCAGGCCTACGAGCAGTACTTC. The genes are TRBV6-6 and TRBJ2-7; D gene unclear. This CDR3 contains 13 residues. Trimming removed 5 bases at V and 2 bases at J, with 10 bases between. Looked up from germline, CDR1 is MNHNY and CDR2 is SVGAGI (reference sequence).

This rearrangement joins TRBV29-1 to TRBJ1-4; perhaps TRBD1 as D (5 bases). Looked up from germline, CDR1 is SQVTM and CDR2 is ANQGSEA. The CDR3 loop spans 14 amino acids. Between the trimmed V and J ends, which lost 3 bases and 2 bases, there was a span of 10 bases. This CDR3 is CSVEGPGTNEKLFF. The CDR3 DNA reads TGCAGCGTTGAGGGACCGGGGACTAATGAAAAACTGTTTTTT.

The chain recombines TRBV6-1 with TRBJ1-4; D unclear. The germline gives CDR1 MNHNS, CDR2 SASEGT. CDR3 length equals 14 residues. V shed 7 bases and J shed 8 bases, with 17 bases lying between them. The CDR3 DNA is TGTGCCAGCACCCGTGCCCGATCGGGAGAAAAACTGTTTTTT. Amino acids: CASTRARSGEKLFF.

J is TRBJ2-1 and V is TRBV5-1; 7 bases line up with TRBD2. The germline CDR1 and CDR2 sequences are SGHRS and YFSETQ. The V and J ends lost 3 bases and 3 bases, in that order; junction bases with no gene match: 9. This CDR3 comprises 16 residues. The CDR3 sequence: CASSSLLGGSYNEQFF. The CDR3 nucleotides read TGCGCCAGCAGCTCACTACTCGGGGGGAGCTACAATGAGCAGTTCTTC. The variable domain in full, with the rest retrieved from reference TRBV5-1 and TRBJ2-1, is KAGVTQTPRYLIKTRGQQVTLSCSPISGHRSVSWYQQTPGQGLQFLFEYFSETQRNKGNFPGRFSGRQFSNSRSEMNVSTLELGDSALYLCASSSLLGGSYNEQFFGPGTRLTVL.

V and J are TRBV6-4 and TRBJ1-5, with 7 positions matching TRBD1. Germline values: CDR1 MRHNA, CDR2 SNTAGT. The J segment lost 0 bases and the V segment lost 3 bases, leaving 5 bases of the junction unmatched. This CDR3 has 16 amino acids. This chain's CDR3 is CASSEPDRDSNQPQHF. For the CDR3, the DNA is TGTGCCAGCAGTGAACCAGACAGGGATAGCAATCAGCCCCAGCATTTT.